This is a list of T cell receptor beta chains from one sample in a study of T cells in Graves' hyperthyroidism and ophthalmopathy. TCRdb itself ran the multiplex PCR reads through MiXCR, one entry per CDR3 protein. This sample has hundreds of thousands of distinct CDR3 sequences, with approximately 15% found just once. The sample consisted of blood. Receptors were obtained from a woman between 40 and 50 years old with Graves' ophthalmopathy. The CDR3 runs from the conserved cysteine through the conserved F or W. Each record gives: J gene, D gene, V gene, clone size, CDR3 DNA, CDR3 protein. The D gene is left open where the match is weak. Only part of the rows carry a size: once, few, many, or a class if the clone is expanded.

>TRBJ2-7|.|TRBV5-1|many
TGCGCCAGCAGCTTGGAGGCCTCGAGCTACGAGCAGTACTTC
CASSLEASSYEQYF
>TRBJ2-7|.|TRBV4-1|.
TGCGCCAGCAGCCGTGGGGCTAGCGACTACGAGCAGTACTTC
CASSRGASDYEQYF
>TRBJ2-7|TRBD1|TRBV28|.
TGTGCCAGCAGGCCCGGACAGGGGGCGCCCACCTACGAGCAGTACTTC
CASRPGQGAPTYEQYF
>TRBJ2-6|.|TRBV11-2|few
TGTGCCAGCAGTCCCCCGGCGGTGTCTGGGGCCAACGTCCTGACTTTC
CASSPPAVSGANVLTF
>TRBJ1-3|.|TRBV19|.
TGTGCCAGTAGTATCGACGGGGCGACTGGAAACACCATATATTTT
CASSIDGATGNTIYF
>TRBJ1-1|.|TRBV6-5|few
TGTGCCAGCAGTTACAAACCCGGGGGAAATGAAGCTTTCTTT
CASSYKPGGNEAFF
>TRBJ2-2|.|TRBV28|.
TGTGCCAGCAAAATGGACGGGGGAGGACTCACCGGGGAGCTGTTTTTT
CASKMDGGGLTGELFF
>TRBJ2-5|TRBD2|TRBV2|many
TGTGCCAGCCAATACCGAAGGGGGACTAGCGGACATAAACAAGAGACCCAGTACTTC
CASQYRRGTSGHKQETQYF
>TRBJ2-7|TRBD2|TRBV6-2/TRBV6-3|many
TGTGCCAGCAGTTACGGGACTAGCAGGGTCGAGCAGTACTTC
CASSYGTSRVEQYF
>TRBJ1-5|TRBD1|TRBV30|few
TGTGCCTGGAGCGCGGGACAGGTTGGATTTCAGCCCCAGCATTTT
CAWSAGQVGFQPQHF
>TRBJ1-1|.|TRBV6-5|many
TGTGCCAGCAGTTACGGGGGGGATAAAGCTTTCTTT
CASSYGGDKAFF
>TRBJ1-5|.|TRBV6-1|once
TGTGCCAGCAGTGACGCGGATGCGGAGCCCCAGCATTTT
CASSDADAEPQHF
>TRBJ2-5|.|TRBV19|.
TGTGCCAGTAGTGCCCGGGACTACCAAGAGACCCAGTACTTC
CASSARDYQETQYF
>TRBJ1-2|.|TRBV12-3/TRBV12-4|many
TGTGCCAGCAGTCGTAAAACAGGGAACGACTATGGCTACACCTTC
CASSRKTGNDYGYTF
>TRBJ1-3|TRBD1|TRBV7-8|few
TGTGCCAGCAGCTCGGGACAGGGGGCATCTGGAAACACCATATATTTT
CASSSGQGASGNTIYF
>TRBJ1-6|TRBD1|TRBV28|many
TGTGCCACCAGTAGGGACAGCATTAATTCACCCCTCCACTTT
CATSRDSINSPLHF
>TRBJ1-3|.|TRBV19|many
TGTGCCAGTAGCGGGACCTCTGGAAACACCATATATTTT
CASSGTSGNTIYF
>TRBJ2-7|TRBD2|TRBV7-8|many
TGTGCCAGCAGCTTAGACTCCGGGACTAGCGACTACGAGCAGTACTTC
CASSLDSGTSDYEQYF
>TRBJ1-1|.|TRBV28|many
TGTGCCAGCAGTTCGCCCCGTCCCGTGAACACTGAAGCTTTCTTT
CASSSPRPVNTEAFF
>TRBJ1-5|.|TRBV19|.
TGTGCCAGTAGTATCCCCGGGTATAGCAATCAGCCCCAGCATTTT
CASSIPGYSNQPQHF
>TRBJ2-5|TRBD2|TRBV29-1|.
TGCAGCGCCGGGGATAGCGGGGGACAAGAGACCCAGTACTTC
CSAGDSGGQETQYF
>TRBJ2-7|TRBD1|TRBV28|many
TGTGCCAGCAGCCGTCGGACAGGGGGCTCCTACGAGCAGTACTTC
CASSRRTGGSYEQYF
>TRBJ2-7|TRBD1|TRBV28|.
TGTGCCAGCAGTTCCCCTTCCAGGGGGCTCTCCTACGAGCAGTACTTC
CASSSPSRGLSYEQYF
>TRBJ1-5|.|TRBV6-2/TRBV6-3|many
TGTGCCAGCAGCGGGCGGCTCAATAATCAGCCCCAGCATTTT
CASSGRLNNQPQHF
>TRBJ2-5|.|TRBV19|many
TGTGCCAGTAGGGCCTCTCCGGGGGAGACCCAGTACTTC
CASRASPGETQYF
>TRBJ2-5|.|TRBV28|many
TGTGCCAGCAGCCACAACCTACAGGGTATAGAGACCCAGTACTTC
CASSHNLQGIETQYF
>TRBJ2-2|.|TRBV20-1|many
TGCAGTGCTAGATTGGGACCATCCGGACGGGAGCTGTTTTTT
CSARLGPSGRELFF
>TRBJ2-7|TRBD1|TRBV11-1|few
TGTGCCAGCAGCACCTGGGAGACAGGGGGAAACTACGAGCAGTACTTC
CASSTWETGGNYEQYF
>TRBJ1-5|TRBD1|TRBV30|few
TGTGCCTGGAGTTCGACAGGGGATAGTCAGCCCCAGCATTTT
CAWSSTGDSQPQHF
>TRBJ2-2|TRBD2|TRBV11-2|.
TGTGCCAGCAGCTCTTCCGGACTAGCGAACACCGGGGAGCTGTTTTTT
CASSSSGLANTGELFF
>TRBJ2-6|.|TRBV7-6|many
TGTGCCAGCAGCCCGGGATCCGCTGGGGCCAACGTCCTGACTTTC
CASSPGSAGANVLTF
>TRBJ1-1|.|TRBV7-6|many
TGTGCCAGCAGTGACGAGAACACTGAAGCTTTCTTT
CASSDENTEAFF
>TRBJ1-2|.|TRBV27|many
TGTGCCAGCAGTTCGCTGACAGGAGTTAACTATGGCTACACCTTC
CASSSLTGVNYGYTF
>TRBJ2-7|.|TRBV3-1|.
TGTGCCAGCAGCCGAGGACTCCCCCCCTACGAGCAGTACTTC
CASSRGLPPYEQYF
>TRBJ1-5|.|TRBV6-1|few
TGTGCCAGCAGGGAGGGATTACATCAGCCCCAGCATTTT
CASREGLHQPQHF
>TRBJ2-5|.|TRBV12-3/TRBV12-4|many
TGTGCCAGCAGTGAAGAAGGGGGAGGGCAAGAGACCCAGTACTTC
CASSEEGGGQETQYF
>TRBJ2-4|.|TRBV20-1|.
TGCAGTGCCCCCCGGGAAACCGAAAACATTCAGTACTTC
CSAPRETENIQYF
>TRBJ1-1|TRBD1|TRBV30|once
TGTGCCTGGAGAGACAGGGTGAACACTGAAGCTTTCTTT
CAWRDRVNTEAFF
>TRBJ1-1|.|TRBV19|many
TGTGCCAGTAGGATGGGGGGCGCGTTCACTGAAGCTTTCTTT
CASRMGGAFTEAFF
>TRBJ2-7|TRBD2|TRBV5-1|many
TGCGCCAGCAGCTTGTCGACTAGCGGGTTCTACGAGCAGTACTTC
CASSLSTSGFYEQYF
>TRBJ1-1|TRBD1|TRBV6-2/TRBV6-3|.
TGTGCCAGCAGGTCGGACAGGTTGAACACTGAAGCTTTCTTT
CASRSDRLNTEAFF
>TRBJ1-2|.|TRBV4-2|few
TGTGCCAGCAGCCAAGCGCAGGGAACTAACTATGGCTACACCTTC
CASSQAQGTNYGYTF
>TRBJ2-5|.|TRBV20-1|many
TGCAGTGCTAGAGTCCCAGGGCTTCCAATTGAGACCCAGTACTTC
CSARVPGLPIETQYF
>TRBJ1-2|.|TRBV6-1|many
TGTGCCATCGGAATACGCTTTGGTTATGGCTACACCTTC
CAIGIRFGYGYTF